The rows below give T cell receptor beta chains drawn from one sample of a study of CD8+CD57+ T cells in acquired aplastic anemia. TCRdb used MiXCR to reprocess the reads, holding one entry per CDR3 protein. Counted here are roughly 86,000 distinct CDR3 sequences, about 45% occurring once; the ten biggest clones make up about 68%. The sample consisted of sorted CD4+, CD8+, or CD8+CD57+ T cells (not recorded which) from PBMCs. The receptors here all came from a human donor in good health, serving as a control. The CDR3 runs from the conserved cysteine through the conserved F or W. D genes are given only for firm matches. Size values are once, few and many counts, or a class for expanded clones, and some rows have none.

d_call clone_size j_call v_call cdr3_nt cdr3_aa
. . TRBJ2-7 TRBV6-2/TRBV6-3 TGTGCCAGCAGTTACTTTGGCAACGAGCAGTACTTC CASSYFGNEQYF
. . TRBJ1-1 TRBV10-3 TGTGCCAGCAGTGAACCGGGCCTAGAAGCTTTCTTT CASSEPGLEAFF
TRBD2 once TRBJ2-1 TRBV25-1 TGTGCCAGCAGTACCCAACTAGCGGGGGACCTAAATGAGCAGTTCTTC CASSTQLAGDLNEQFF
TRBD1 few TRBJ1-1 TRBV20-1 TGCAGTGCTAGAGATCTCATGAGTCAGGGGGGGGTCGAAGCTTTCTTT CSARDLMSQGGVEAFF
. many TRBJ2-3 TRBV9 TGTGCCAGCAGCGTCCTGGGGGGATCGTTCACAGATACGCAGTATTTT CASSVLGGSFTDTQYF
. . TRBJ1-1 TRBV4-3 TGCGCCAGCAGCCAACAGGGGATGAACACTGAAGCTTTCTTT CASSQQGMNTEAFF
. . TRBJ2-7 TRBV25-1 TGTGCCAGACGTAGTTGCCGACTCTACGAGCAGTACTTC CARRSCRLYEQYF
TRBD1 . TRBJ1-1 TRBV20-1 TGCAGTGCTAGAGCCGGGACAGGGGCTGAAGCTTTCTTT CSARAGTGAEAFF
. . TRBJ1-1 TRBV6-2/TRBV6-3 TGTGCCAGCAGGAGGGACACATGGAACACTGAAGCTTTCTTT CASRRDTWNTEAFF
. many TRBJ2-3 TRBV24-1 TGTGCCACCAGTGATCCTACAGTAGCCTCGATACTAGGCACAGATACGCAGTATTTT CATSDPTVASILGTDTQYF
. . TRBJ2-1 TRBV20-1 TGCAGTGCTACCCGGGGGGCCACCTACAATGAGCAGTTCTTC CSATRGATYNEQFF
. . TRBJ1-1 TRBV9 TGTGCCAGCAGCGTAGTCCCGGGGGCGAGCACTGAAGCTTTCTTT CASSVVPGASTEAFF
TRBD2 . TRBJ2-1 TRBV20-1 TGCAGTGCTAGAGGGGGGACTAGCGGGAGGGGTGTTGAGCAGTCCTTC CSARGGTSGRGVEQSF
. many TRBJ1-5 TRBV4-1 TGCGCCAGCAGCCAAGGACGGGGACAGCCCCAGCATTTT CASSQGRGQPQHF
. many TRBJ1-2 TRBV14 TGTGCCAGCAGCCAAGATTTTGAGGGGAACTATGGCTACACCTTC CASSQDFEGNYGYTF
. many TRBJ2-5 TRBV6-5 TGTGTGGCGGGTGCCCAAGAGACCCAGTACTTC CVAGAQETQYF
. many TRBJ1-1 TRBV19 TGTGCCAGTAGTATAGACGGGCTCGTGGAGCTGAACACTGAAGCTTTCTTT CASSIDGLVELNTEAFF
. . TRBJ1-6 TRBV20-1 TGCAGTGCTAGCCACAGGGTTTCGAATTCACCCCTCCACTTT CSASHRVSNSPLHF
. . TRBJ2-5 TRBV15 TGTGCCACCAGCAGAGCAGGGGAGTACCAAGAGACCCAGTACTTC CATSRAGEYQETQYF
. . TRBJ2-7 TRBV9 TGTGCCAGCAGCGCGGGACCCCCCCACGAGCAGTACTTC CASSAGPPHEQYF
TRBD1 . TRBJ1-1 TRBV5-1 TGCGCCAGCAGAACACAGGGGGACACTGAAGCTTTCTTT CASRTQGDTEAFF